Included here is one TCR beta chain sequence, with context. The antigen is not known. This CDR3 has 14 amino acids. CDR1 is SQVTM, CDR2 ANQGSEA, per germline. J gave up 2 bases and V 6 bases, and 7 bases lay outside the gene matches. This specimen belongs to a study of beta chain features in type 1 diabetes. Findings and caveats of the study: Among all four CD4+ subsets, Type 1 diabetes patients had TCRB CDR3s that were moderately but significantly shorter.

Since all of the isolated RNA was reverse transcribed, expressed TCRB transcripts were what got sequenced. Produced via immunoSEQ multiplex PCR; TCRdb's table is partial and in-frame only. Counted here are approximately 170,000 clones, about 7.8% occurring once; the ten biggest clones make up around 0.94%. The gene calls are TRBV29-1 and TRBJ1-3; 7 bases match TRBD1. The clonotype comes from a middle-aged woman with type 1 diabetes. Sequencing was done on a sample of central memory CD4+ T cells from blood. The CDR3 reads CSVGAQGAGNTIYF. The CDR3 bases are TGCAGCGTAGGCGCTCAGGGGGCTGGAAACACCATATATTTT.